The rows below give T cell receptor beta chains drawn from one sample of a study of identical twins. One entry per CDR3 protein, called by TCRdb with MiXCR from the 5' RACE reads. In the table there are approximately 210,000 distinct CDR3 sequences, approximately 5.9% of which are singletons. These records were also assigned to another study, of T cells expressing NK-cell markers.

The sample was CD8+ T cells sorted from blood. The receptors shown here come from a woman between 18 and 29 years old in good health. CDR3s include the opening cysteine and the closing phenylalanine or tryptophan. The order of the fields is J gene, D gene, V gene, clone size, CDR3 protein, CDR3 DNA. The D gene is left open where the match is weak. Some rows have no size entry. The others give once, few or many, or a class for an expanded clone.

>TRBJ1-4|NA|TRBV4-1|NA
CASSQVRMDSNEKLFF
TGCGCCAGCAGCCAAGTGAGAATGGACAGTAATGAAAAACTGTTTTTT
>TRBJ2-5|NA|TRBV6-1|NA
CASSGLPGLLRKTQYF
TGTGCCAGCAGTGGCCTCCCGGGACTCCTAAGAAAGACCCAGTACTTC
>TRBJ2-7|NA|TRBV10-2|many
CASSESGAEQYF
TGCGCCAGCAGTGAGTCGGGGGCAGAGCAGTACTTC
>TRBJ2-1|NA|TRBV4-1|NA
CASSQEVKGTLWDEQFF
TGCGCCAGCAGCCAAGAGGTAAAAGGGACCCTTTGGGATGAGCAGTTCTTC
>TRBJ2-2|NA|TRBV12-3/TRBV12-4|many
CASSPLPGTGELFF
TGTGCCAGCAGCCCCTTACCCGGGACCGGGGAGCTGTTTTTT
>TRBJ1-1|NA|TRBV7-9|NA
CASSGGELNTEAFF
TGTGCCAGCAGCGGCGGCGAGCTGAACACTGAAGCTTTCTTT
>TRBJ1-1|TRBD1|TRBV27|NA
CASRTGGGDTEAFF
TGTGCCAGCAGAACAGGGGGCGGTGACACTGAAGCTTTCTTT
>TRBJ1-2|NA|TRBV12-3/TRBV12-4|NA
CASSLGGGIYGYTF
TGTGCCAGCAGTTTAGGGGGGGGAATCTATGGCTACACCTTC
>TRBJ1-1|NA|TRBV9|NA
CASSVGTEGTEAFF
TGTGCCAGCAGCGTAGGGACAGAGGGGACTGAAGCTTTCTTT
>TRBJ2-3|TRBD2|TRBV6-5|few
CASSYSSASGRVADTQYF
TGTGCCAGCAGTTACTCGAGCGCTAGCGGGAGGGTCGCAGATACGCAGTATTTT
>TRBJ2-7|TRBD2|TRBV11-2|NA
CASRSVGTSGTYEQYF
TGTGCCAGCAGATCCGTCGGGACTAGCGGGACCTACGAGCAGTACTTC
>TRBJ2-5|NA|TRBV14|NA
CASSQPLGEETQYF
TGTGCCAGCAGCCAACCGCTAGGAGAAGAGACCCAGTACTTC
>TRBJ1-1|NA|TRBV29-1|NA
CSVPPGNTEAFF
TGCAGCGTACCCCCGGGGAACACTGAAGCTTTCTTT
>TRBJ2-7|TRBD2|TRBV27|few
CAVRLAATYEQYF
TGTGCCGTCCGACTAGCGGCCACCTACGAGCAGTACTTC
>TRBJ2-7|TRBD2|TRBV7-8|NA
CASSEPPGLAAPYEQYF
TGTGCCAGCAGCGAACCCCCGGGACTAGCGGCCCCCTACGAGCAGTACTTC
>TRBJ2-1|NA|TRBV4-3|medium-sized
CASSRVEPGPGNEQFF
TGCGCCAGCAGCCGCGTCGAACCGGGACCGGGCAATGAGCAGTTCTTC
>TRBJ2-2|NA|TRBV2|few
CARNRDTNTGELFF
TGTGCCAGAAACCGGGACACGAACACCGGGGAGCTGTTTTTT
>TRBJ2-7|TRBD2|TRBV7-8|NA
CASSLATGGRAYEQYF
TGTGCCAGCAGCTTAGCGACCGGCGGGAGGGCCTACGAGCAGTACTTC
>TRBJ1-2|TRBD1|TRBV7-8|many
CASSGTVGFNYGYTF
TGTGCCAGCAGCGGGACAGTGGGGTTTAACTATGGCTACACCTTC
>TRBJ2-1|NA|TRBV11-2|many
CASSPLLSSYNEQFF
TGTGCCAGCAGCCCTCTCTTGAGCTCCTACAATGAGCAGTTCTTC
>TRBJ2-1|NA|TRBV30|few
CACPGPYNEQFF
TGTGCCTGCCCTGGTCCCTACAATGAGCAGTTCTTC
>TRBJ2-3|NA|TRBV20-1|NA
CSASLEGRDTQYF
TGCAGTGCTAGCTTGGAGGGCCGGGATACGCAGTATTTT
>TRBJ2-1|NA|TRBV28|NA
CASSLPAGRYNNEQFF
TGTGCCAGCAGTCTCCCAGCAGGGCGTTACAACAATGAGCAGTTCTTC
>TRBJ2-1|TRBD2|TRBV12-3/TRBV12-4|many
CASSFGGAGDPFF
TGTGCCAGCAGTTTTGGTGGGGCGGGAGACCCTTTCTTC
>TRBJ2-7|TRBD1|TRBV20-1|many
CSATSGTGNEQYF
TGCAGTGCTACCTCCGGGACAGGGAACGAGCAGTACTTC
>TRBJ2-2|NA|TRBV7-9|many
CASSSDGRKNTGELFF
TGTGCCAGCAGCTCGGACGGCCGAAAGAACACCGGGGAGCTGTTTTTT
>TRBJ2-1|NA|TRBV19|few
CASSIVWGLGMNEQFF
TGTGCCAGTAGTATAGTGTGGGGACTTGGCATGAATGAGCAGTTCTTC
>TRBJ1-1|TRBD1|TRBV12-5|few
CASGLTLRQGVDTEAFF
TGTGCTAGTGGTTTGACCCTACGACAGGGTGTGGATACTGAAGCTTTCTTT
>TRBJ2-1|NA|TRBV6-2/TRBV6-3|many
CATGRPNEQFF
TGTGCCACCGGGCGTCCCAATGAGCAGTTCTTC
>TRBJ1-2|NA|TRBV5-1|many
CASSLGYGYTF
TGCGCCAGCAGCCTGGGGTATGGCTACACCTTC
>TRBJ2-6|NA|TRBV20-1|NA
CSARGTFPGANVLTF
TGCAGTGCTAGAGGTACATTCCCTGGGGCCAACGTCCTGACTTTC
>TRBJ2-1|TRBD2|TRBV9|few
CASSGGPSGGQWLENEQFF
TGTGCCAGCAGCGGGGGACCTAGCGGGGGGCAGTGGTTAGAAAATGAGCAGTTCTTC
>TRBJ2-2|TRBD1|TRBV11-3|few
CASSTLDRESAGELFF
TGTGCCAGCAGCACATTGGACAGGGAGTCCGCCGGGGAGCTGTTTTTT
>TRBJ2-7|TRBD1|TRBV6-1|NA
CASTAGDRGFPYEQYF
TGTGCCAGCACAGCTGGGGACAGGGGGTTCCCCTACGAGCAGTACTTC
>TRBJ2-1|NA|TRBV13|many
CASSLGRTYNEQFF
TGTGCCAGCAGCTTAGGCAGAACCTACAATGAGCAGTTCTTC
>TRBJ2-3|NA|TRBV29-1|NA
CSVDGSFTDTQYF
TGCAGCGTTGACGGCAGCTTCACAGATACGCAGTATTTT
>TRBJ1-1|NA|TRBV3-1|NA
CASSQLIGANTEAFF
TGTGCCAGCAGCCAACTAATCGGGGCCAACACTGAAGCTTTCTTT
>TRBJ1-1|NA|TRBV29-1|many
CSAKQGNTEAFF
TGCAGCGCCAAACAGGGGAACACTGAAGCTTTCTTT
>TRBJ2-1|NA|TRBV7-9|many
CASSFDRRGARDNEQFF
TGTGCCAGCAGCTTCGATCGGCGGGGCGCCCGGGACAATGAGCAGTTCTTC
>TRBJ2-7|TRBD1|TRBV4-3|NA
CASSPQSGGLYEQYF
TGCGCCAGCAGCCCGCAATCAGGGGGCCTCTACGAGCAGTACTTC
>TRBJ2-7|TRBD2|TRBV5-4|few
CASSLSQRGPYEQYF
TGTGCCAGCAGCTTATCCCAGCGGGGACCCTACGAGCAGTACTTC
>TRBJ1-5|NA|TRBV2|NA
CASAGETQHF
TGTGCCAGCGCCGGAGAGACCCAGCATTTT
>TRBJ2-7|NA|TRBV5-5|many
CASSWDDRTGLYEQYF
TGTGCCAGCAGCTGGGACGACCGGACGGGACTCTACGAGCAGTACTTC